This is a list of T cell receptor beta chains from one sample in a study of neoadjuvant anti-PD-1 for oral cavity cancer. The protocol was immunoSEQ multiplex PCR, while the TCRdb copy is restricted to in-frame clones and leaves out a portion. Counted here are around 68,000 clones, 70% to 90% occurring once; the ten biggest clones make up 2.5% to 3%. This material consisted of PBMCs, taken after nivolumab (anti-PD-1) treatment. The receptors stem from a person aged 35 to 85 with oral cavity squamous cell carcinoma. The CDR3 runs from the conserved cysteine through the conserved F or W. D genes are given only for firm matches. Where a row states a size, it is once, few, many or the class of an expanded clone; other rows omit it.

j_call	clone_size	d_call	v_call	cdr3_length	cdr3_aa	cdr3_nt
TRBJ2-2	NA	NA	TRBV2	15	CASSATAGYTGELFF	TGTGCCAGCAGTGCCACCGCAGGGTACACCGGGGAGCTGTTTTTT
TRBJ1-2	NA	TRBD1	TRBV28	15	CASSPDRGPKGGYTF	TGTGCCAGCAGTCCGGACAGGGGGCCCAAAGGCGGCTACACCTTC
TRBJ2-1	NA	NA	TRBV11-2	14	CASSLAGYYNEQFF	TGTGCCAGCAGCTTAGCCGGATACTACAATGAGCAGTTCTTC
TRBJ2-7	NA	NA	TRBV11-2	12	CASSLVQYEQYF	TGTGCCAGCAGCTTAGTTCAATACGAGCAGTACTTC
TRBJ2-3	NA	TRBD2	TRBV9	17	CASSDRTSGRGTDTQYF	TGTGCCAGCAGCGACCGGACTAGCGGGAGAGGCACAGATACGCAGTATTTT
TRBJ1-2	NA	NA	TRBV6-1	14	CASSEAVVRHGYTF	TGTGCCAGCAGTGAAGCAGTAGTACGGCATGGCTACACCTTC
TRBJ2-4	NA	NA	TRBV10-3	15	CAISDSTGAKNIQYF	TGTGCCATCAGTGACAGTACAGGGGCCAAAAACATTCAGTACTTC
TRBJ2-7	NA	NA	TRBV11-3	13	CASSYDTTYEQYF	TGTGCCAGCAGCTACGACACTACCTACGAGCAGTACTTC
TRBJ1-1	NA	NA	TRBV5-1	16	CASSARQGMLNTEAFF	TGCGCCAGCAGCGCAAGGCAGGGTATGTTGAACACTGAAGCTTTCTTT
TRBJ1-1	NA	TRBD1	TRBV5-5	13	CASSRTGGGSAFF	TGTGCCAGCAGCCGGACAGGGGGCGGTTCAGCTTTCTTT
TRBJ1-1	NA	NA	TRBV2	13	CASSDQGNTEAFF	TGTGCCAGCAGTGACCAGGGGAACACTGAAGCTTTCTTT
TRBJ1-1	NA	NA	TRBV6-5	14	CASRLQKPNTEAFF	TGTGCCAGCAGGCTGCAAAAGCCTAACACTGAAGCTTTCTTT
TRBJ1-6	many	NA	TRBV7-3	14	CASSSGLSNSPLHF	TGTGCCAGCAGCTCCGGCCTATCAAATTCACCCCTCCACTTT
TRBJ2-7	once	NA	TRBV11-2	12	CASSIRAGEQYF	TGTGCCAGCAGCATCAGGGCGGGCGAGCAGTACTTC
TRBJ2-1	once	NA	TRBV25-1	14	CASSEFGSRDEQFF	TGTGCCAGCAGTGAATTCGGGTCCCGGGATGAGCAGTTCTTC
TRBJ2-7	NA	NA	TRBV6-6	15	CASSYSNGNPYEQYF	TGTGCCAGCAGTTACTCGAATGGGAACCCCTACGAGCAGTACTTC
TRBJ2-5	once	NA	TRBV5-1	14	CASSLDPGQETQYF	TGCGCCAGCAGCTTGGACCCAGGACAAGAGACCCAGTACTTC
TRBJ2-4	NA	NA	TRBV7-2	12	CASSPDSGVQYF	TGTGCCAGCAGCCCGGATTCGGGCGTTCAGTACTTC
TRBJ2-7	NA	NA	TRBV19	12	CASSSSGYEQYF	TGTGCCAGTAGTTCCTCGGGCTACGAGCAGTACTTC
TRBJ2-7	NA	NA	TRBV27	12	CASLGPYYEQYF	TGTGCCAGCCTCGGTCCGTACTACGAGCAGTACTTC
TRBJ1-5	NA	TRBD1	TRBV6-5	15	CASSSRTGGDQPQHF	TGTGCCAGCAGCTCCCGGACAGGGGGCGATCAGCCCCAGCATTTT
TRBJ2-1	once	TRBD1	TRBV28	15	CASQTGAGNYNEQFF	TGTGCCAGTCAAACAGGGGCGGGCAACTACAATGAGCAGTTCTTC
TRBJ1-1	NA	NA	TRBV29-1	13	CSGKGYLNTEAFF	TGCAGCGGAAAAGGATATTTGAACACTGAAGCTTTCTTT
TRBJ1-5	NA	NA	TRBV6-6	13	CASSYSRGQPQHF	TGTGCCAGCAGTTACTCTAGGGGACAGCCCCAGCATTTT
TRBJ2-1	once	NA	TRBV9	15	CASSNQAGSYNEQFF	TGTGCCAGCAGCAACCAAGCGGGCTCTTACAATGAGCAGTTCTTC
TRBJ2-5	once	TRBD1	TRBV29-1	13	CSVGTGVEETQYF	TGCAGCGTTGGGACAGGGGTGGAAGAGACCCAGTACTTC
TRBJ2-3	NA	TRBD2	TRBV6-4	15	CASSDAAGGQDTQYF	TGTGCCAGCAGTGACGCGGCGGGAGGGCAGGATACGCAGTATTTT
TRBJ1-3	NA	NA	TRBV4-1	17	CASSHSPGRGSGNTIYF	TGCGCCAGCAGCCATTCACCAGGGAGGGGATCTGGAAACACCATATATTTT
TRBJ2-1	once	NA	TRBV6-4	13	CASSEIWGLEQFF	TGTGCCAGCAGTGAAATATGGGGTTTGGAGCAGTTCTTC
TRBJ1-2	NA	NA	TRBV4-1	15	CASSHHLGRLGGYTF	TGCGCCAGCAGCCATCACCTAGGACGGTTGGGGGGCTACACCTTC
TRBJ2-2	NA	NA	TRBV5-1	14	CASSLDSNTGELFF	TGCGCCAGCAGCTTGGACTCGAACACCGGGGAGCTGTTTTTT
TRBJ2-5	NA	TRBD1	TRBV7-7	15	CASSYNGQGKETQYF	TGTGCTAGCAGCTATAATGGACAGGGGAAAGAGACCCAGTACTTC
TRBJ2-5	NA	NA	TRBV7-3	14	CASSLGGLQETQYF	TGTGCCAGCAGCTTAGGCGGGCTCCAAGAGACCCAGTACTTC
TRBJ2-7	NA	NA	TRBV6-5	13	CASSVPPSNEQYF	TGTGCCAGCAGTGTCCCGCCCTCGAACGAGCAGTACTTC
TRBJ1-2	NA	NA	TRBV19	18	CASSIGSFRRGTNYGYTF	TGTGCCAGTAGTATAGGATCTTTTCGTCGGGGTACCAACTATGGCTACACCTTC
TRBJ1-4	NA	NA	TRBV2	14	CASTPRATNEKLFF	TGTGCCAGCACCCCACGCGCAACTAATGAAAAACTGTTTTTT
TRBJ1-1	NA	NA	TRBV6-6	16	CASSHTVGGYLLEAFF	TGTGCCAGCAGTCATACAGTCGGGGGATATCTGCTTGAAGCTTTCTTT
TRBJ1-2	NA	NA	TRBV18	14	CASSPGTSSYGYTF	TGTGCCAGCTCACCCGGGACCTCTTCATATGGCTACACCTTC
TRBJ1-1	NA	NA	TRBV27	14	CASSLLGVNTEAFF	TGTGCCAGCAGTTTATTAGGGGTTAACACTGAAGCTTTCTTT
TRBJ2-1	NA	TRBD2	TRBV29-1	13	CSVGLAGTNEQFF	TGCAGCGTTGGACTAGCGGGGACCAATGAGCAGTTCTTC
TRBJ2-7	NA	NA	TRBV13	13	CASSAIGAYEQYF	TGTGCCAGTTCCGCGATTGGAGCCTACGAGCAGTACTTC
TRBJ1-1	few	NA	TRBV6-6	14	CASSYGQTNTEAFF	TGTGCCAGCAGTTACGGGCAGACGAACACTGAAGCTTTCTTT
TRBJ2-7	NA	NA	TRBV5-8	14	CASRPKGFNNEQYF	TGTGCCAGCAGACCCAAGGGGTTTAACAACGAGCAGTACTTC
TRBJ2-3	NA	NA	TRBV29-1	15	CSAEGGEVSFATQYF	TGCAGCGCCGAAGGGGGGGAGGTTTCTTTCGCTACGCAGTATTTT
TRBJ2-1	NA	TRBD1	TRBV7-7	17	CASSLSLGTGANNEQFF	TGTGCCAGCAGCTTAAGCCTGGGGACAGGGGCCAACAATGAGCAGTTCTTC
TRBJ2-5	NA	NA	TRBV7-9	12	CASSISVETQYF	TGTGCCAGCAGCATTAGCGTAGAGACCCAGTACTTC
TRBJ2-7	NA	NA	TRBV4-1	14	CASSRRDGGYEQYF	TGCGCCAGCAGCCGAAGGGACGGGGGCTACGAGCAGTACTTC
TRBJ1-1	NA	NA	TRBV10-1	15	CASSESGPPGAEAFF	TGCGCCAGCAGTGAGTCGGGTCCACCTGGGGCTGAAGCTTTCTTT
TRBJ2-3	NA	NA	TRBV11-2	15	CASSPTGGGTDTQYF	TGTGCCAGCAGCCCTACCGGGGGCGGCACAGATACGCAGTATTTT
TRBJ1-4	NA	NA	TRBV2	12	CASNRDGEKLFF	TGTGCCAGCAATAGGGACGGTGAAAAACTGTTTTTT
TRBJ1-4	NA	NA	TRBV28	18	CASSVTGPQLVKNEKLFF	TGTGCCAGCAGCGTAACGGGACCACAACTCGTAAAAAATGAAAAACTGTTTTTT
TRBJ2-7	NA	NA	TRBV5-1	15	CASSLGVSGTHEQYF	TGCGCCAGCAGCTTGGGGGTTTCAGGTACCCACGAGCAGTACTTC
TRBJ2-1	NA	NA	TRBV7-8	16	CASSLVGRGLYNEQFF	TGTGCCAGCAGCTTAGTCGGGCGAGGCCTATACAATGAGCAGTTCTTC
TRBJ1-5	NA	TRBD1	TRBV6-5	14	CASSLQDRGQPQHF	TGTGCCAGCAGTCTCCAAGACAGGGGACAGCCCCAGCATTTT
TRBJ1-2	NA	TRBD1	TRBV5-4	13	CASRRDSNYGYTF	TGTGCCAGCAGACGGGACAGCAACTATGGCTACACCTTC
TRBJ1-5	NA	TRBD1	TRBV27	14	CASSPDRGNQPQHF	TGTGCCAGCAGCCCGGACAGGGGAAATCAGCCCCAGCATTTT
TRBJ1-6	few	NA	TRBV9	16	CASSARRAGGNSPLHF	TGTGCCAGCAGCGCCCGCCGAGCGGGGGGGAATTCACCCCTCCACTTT
TRBJ1-2	NA	NA	TRBV6-6	14	CASSTRVSDYGYTF	TGTGCCAGCAGCACAAGGGTGTCCGACTATGGCTACACCTTC
TRBJ1-1	NA	NA	TRBV19	12	CARPPVDTEAFF	TGTGCCAGGCCTCCAGTCGACACTGAAGCTTTCTTT